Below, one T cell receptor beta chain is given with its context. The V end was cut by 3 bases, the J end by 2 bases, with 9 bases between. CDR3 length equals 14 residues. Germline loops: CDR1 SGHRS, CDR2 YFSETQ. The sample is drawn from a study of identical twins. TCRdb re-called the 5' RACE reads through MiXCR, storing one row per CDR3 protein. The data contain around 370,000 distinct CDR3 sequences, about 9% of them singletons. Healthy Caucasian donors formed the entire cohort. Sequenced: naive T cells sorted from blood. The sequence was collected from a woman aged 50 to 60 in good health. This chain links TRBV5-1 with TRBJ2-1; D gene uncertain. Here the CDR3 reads CASSSEAPYNEQFF. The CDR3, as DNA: TGCGCCAGCAGCTCGGAAGCTCCCTACAATGAGCAGTTCTTC.